This T cell receptor (beta chain) was sequenced for a study of blood T cell repertoires in COVID-19. Turning to the study itself: Donors in the United States, Italy and Spain gave samples during acute or convalescent COVID-19. The analysed material was cDNA or gDNA that came from T cells, B-cell-depleted T cells, or PBMCs.

The germline V gene has CDR1 MDHEN and CDR2 SYDVKM. With 5 bases removed from V and 8 bases from J, the gap between germline ends came to 21 bases. The CDR3 totals 15 residues. Under the authors' procedure: From reference gene primer amplification, estimates of nucleated cell counts were derived. Using immunoSEQ multiplex PCR, the repertoire was profiled, and TCRdb retains in-frame clones only, with some absent. From that table come the V and J calls and clone size; the DNA was used to work out D and trimming. The sample consists of 95,000 to 100,000 clones, approximately 91% of them appearing once. The V call is TRBV28, the J call TRBJ1-2, with D possibly being TRBD1 (6 bases). The sequence derives from a man between 45 and 60 years old with acute or convalescent COVID-19. Sequenced input: peripheral blood. CDR3 loop: CASSTLTGGGGGYTF. The CDR3, as DNA: TGTGCCAGCAGTACCCTGACGGGGGGCGGGGGGGGCTACACCTTC.